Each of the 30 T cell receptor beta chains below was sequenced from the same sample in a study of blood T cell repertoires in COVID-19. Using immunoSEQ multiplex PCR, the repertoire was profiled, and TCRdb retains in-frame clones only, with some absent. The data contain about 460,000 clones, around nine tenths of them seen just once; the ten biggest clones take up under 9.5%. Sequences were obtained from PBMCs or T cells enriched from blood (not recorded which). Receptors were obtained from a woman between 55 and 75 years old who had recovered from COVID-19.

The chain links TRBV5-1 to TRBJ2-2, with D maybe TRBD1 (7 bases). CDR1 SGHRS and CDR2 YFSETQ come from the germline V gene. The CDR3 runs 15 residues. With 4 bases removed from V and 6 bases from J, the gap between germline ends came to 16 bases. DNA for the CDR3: TGCGCCAGCAGCCGGGACAGAACTAGCCCCGGGGAGCTGTTTTTT. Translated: CASSRDRTSPGELFF.

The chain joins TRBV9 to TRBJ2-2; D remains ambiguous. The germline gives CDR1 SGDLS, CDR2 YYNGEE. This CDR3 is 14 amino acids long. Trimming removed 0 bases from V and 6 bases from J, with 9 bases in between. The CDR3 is CASSVVGEAGELFF. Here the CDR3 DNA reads TGTGCCAGCAGCGTAGTAGGAGAAGCCGGGGAGCTGTTTTTT.

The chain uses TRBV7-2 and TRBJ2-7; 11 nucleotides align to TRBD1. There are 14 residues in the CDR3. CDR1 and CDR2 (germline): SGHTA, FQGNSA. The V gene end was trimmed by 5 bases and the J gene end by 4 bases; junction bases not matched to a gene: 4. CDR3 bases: TGTGCCAGCAGCCGGGACAGGGGGTGGTACGAGCAGTACTTC. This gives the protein CASSRDRGWYEQYF. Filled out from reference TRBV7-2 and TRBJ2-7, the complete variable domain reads GAGVSQSPSNKVTEKGKDVELRCDPISGHTALYWYRQSLGQGLEFLIYFQGNSAPDKSGLPSDRFSAERTGGSVSTLTIQRTQQEDSAVYLCASSRDRGWYEQYFGPGTRLTVT.

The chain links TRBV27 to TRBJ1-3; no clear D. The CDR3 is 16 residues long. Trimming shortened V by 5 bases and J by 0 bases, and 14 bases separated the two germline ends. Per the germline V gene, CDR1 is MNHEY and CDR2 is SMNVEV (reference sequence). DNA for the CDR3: TGTGCCAGCAGTCCGTTATCTAGAGGCTCTGGAAACACCATATATTTT. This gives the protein CASSPLSRGSGNTIYF.

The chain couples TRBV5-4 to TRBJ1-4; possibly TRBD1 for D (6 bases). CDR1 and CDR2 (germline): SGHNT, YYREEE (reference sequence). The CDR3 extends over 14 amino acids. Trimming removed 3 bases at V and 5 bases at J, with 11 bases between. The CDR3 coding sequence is TGTGCCAGCAGCTCCGGGACATGGAATGAAAAACTGTTTTTT. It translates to CASSSGTWNEKLFF. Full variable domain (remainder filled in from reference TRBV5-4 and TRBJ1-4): ETGVTQSPTHLIKTRGQQVTLRCSSQSGHNTVSWYQQALGQGPQFIFQYYREEENGRGNFPPRFSGLQFPNYSSELNVNALELDDSALYLCASSSGTWNEKLFFGSGTQLSVL.

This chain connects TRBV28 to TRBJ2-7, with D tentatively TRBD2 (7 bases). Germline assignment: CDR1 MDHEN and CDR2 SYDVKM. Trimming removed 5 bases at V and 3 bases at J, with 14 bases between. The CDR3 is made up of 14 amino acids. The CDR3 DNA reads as TGTGCCAGCAGTATGTGGGGGGGCAACTACGAGCAGTACGTC. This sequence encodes CASSMWGGNYEQYV.

The CDR3 sequence is CASSGRGTYGYTF. In nucleotides, the CDR3 is TGTGCCAGCAGTGGAAGGGGTACCTATGGCTACACCTTC. This sequence joins TRBV2 and TRBJ1-2; D possibly corresponds to TRBD1 (5 bases). V gave up 4 bases and J gave up 4 bases, with 10 bases separating them. The germline gives CDR1 SNHLY, CDR2 FYNNEI. This CDR3 region has 13 residues.

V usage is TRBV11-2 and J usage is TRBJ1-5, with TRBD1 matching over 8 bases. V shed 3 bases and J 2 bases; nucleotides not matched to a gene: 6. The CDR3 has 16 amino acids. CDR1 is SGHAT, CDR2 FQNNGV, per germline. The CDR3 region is CASSFPGGAGNQPQHF. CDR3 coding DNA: TGTGCCAGCAGCTTCCCAGGGGGCGCGGGCAATCAGCCCCAGCATTTT.

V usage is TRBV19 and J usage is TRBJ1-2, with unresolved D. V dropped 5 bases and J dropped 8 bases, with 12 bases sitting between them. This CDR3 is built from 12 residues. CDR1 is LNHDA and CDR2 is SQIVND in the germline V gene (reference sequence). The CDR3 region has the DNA TGTGCCAGTAGTTACTCGAATTGGGGCTACACCTTC. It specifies CASSYSNWGYTF.

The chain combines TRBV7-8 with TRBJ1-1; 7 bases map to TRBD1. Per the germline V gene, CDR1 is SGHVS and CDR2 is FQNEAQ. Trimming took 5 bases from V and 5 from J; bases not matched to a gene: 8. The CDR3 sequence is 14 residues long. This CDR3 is CASSPTGPRTEAFF. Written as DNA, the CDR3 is TGTGCCAGCAGCCCGACAGGGCCTCGGACTGAAGCTTTCTTT. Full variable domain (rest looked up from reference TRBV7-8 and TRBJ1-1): GAGVSQSPRYKVAKRGQDVALRCDPISGHVSLFWYQQALGQGPEFLTYFQNEAQLDKSGLPSDRFFAERPEGSVSTLKIQRTQQEDSAVYLCASSPTGPRTEAFFGQGTRLTVV.

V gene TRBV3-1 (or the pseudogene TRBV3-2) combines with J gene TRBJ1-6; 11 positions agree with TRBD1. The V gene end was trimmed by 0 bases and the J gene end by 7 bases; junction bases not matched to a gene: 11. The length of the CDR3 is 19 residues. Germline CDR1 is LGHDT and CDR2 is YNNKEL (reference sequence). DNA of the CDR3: TGTGCCAGCAGCCAAGATTCCACAGGGGGACAGGGGGGGAATTCACCCCTCCACTTT. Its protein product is CASSQDSTGGQGGNSPLHF.

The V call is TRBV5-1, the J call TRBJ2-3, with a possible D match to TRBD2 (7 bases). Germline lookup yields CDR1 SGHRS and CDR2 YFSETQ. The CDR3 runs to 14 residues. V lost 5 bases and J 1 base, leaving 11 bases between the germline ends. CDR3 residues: CASSGGAGTDTQYF. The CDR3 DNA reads TGCGCCAGCAGTGGGGGGGCGGGCACAGATACGCAGTATTTT.

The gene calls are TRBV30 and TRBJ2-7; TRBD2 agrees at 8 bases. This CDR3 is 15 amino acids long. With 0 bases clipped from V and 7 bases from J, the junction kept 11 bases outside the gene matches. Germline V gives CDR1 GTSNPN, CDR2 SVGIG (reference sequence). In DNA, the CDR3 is TGTGCCTGGAGTGTGCGGGGGGAGGCCCGTCGAGAGCAGTACTTC. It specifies CAWSVRGEARREQYF.

As DNA, the CDR3 is TGTGCCAGCAGCAAAGCTGGCAGGGGCGTACAAGAGACCCAGTACTTC. Its translation: CASSKAGRGVQETQYF. The gene calls are TRBV21-1 and TRBJ2-5; the table's TRBD1 call for D was not verified on the DNA. TRBV21-1 is described as a pseudogene. This CDR3 is 16 amino acids long.

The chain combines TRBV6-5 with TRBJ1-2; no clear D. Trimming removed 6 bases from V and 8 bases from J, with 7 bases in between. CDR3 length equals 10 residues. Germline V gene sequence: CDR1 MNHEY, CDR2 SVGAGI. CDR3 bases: TGTGCCAGCAGGCAGAAGGGCTACACCTTC. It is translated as CASRQKGYTF.

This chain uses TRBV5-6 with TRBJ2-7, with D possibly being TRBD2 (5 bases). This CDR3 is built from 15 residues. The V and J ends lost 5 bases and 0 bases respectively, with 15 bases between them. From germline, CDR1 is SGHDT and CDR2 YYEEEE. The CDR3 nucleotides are TGTGCCAGCAGTTTCACTCGGCGGGCCTCCTACGAGCAGTACGTC. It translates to CASSFTRRASYEQYV.

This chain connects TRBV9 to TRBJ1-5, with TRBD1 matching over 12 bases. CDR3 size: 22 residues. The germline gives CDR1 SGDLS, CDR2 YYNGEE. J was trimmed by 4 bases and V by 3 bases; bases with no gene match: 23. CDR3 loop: CASSEIAPGQGARRPRNQPQHF. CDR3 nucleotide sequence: TGTGCCAGCAGCGAGATAGCTCCGGGACAGGGGGCAAGAAGGCCCCGTAATCAGCCCCAGCATTTT.

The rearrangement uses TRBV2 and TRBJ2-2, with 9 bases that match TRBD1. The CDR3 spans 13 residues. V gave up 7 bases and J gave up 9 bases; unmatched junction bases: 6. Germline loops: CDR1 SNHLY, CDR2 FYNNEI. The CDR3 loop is CASTNRGPWELFF. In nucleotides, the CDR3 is TGTGCCAGCACCAACAGGGGGCCATGGGAGCTGTTTTTT. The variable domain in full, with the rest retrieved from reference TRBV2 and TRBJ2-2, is EPEVTQTPSHQVTQMGQEVILRCVPISNHLYFYWYRQILGQKVEFLVSFYNNEISEKSEIFDDQFSVERPDGSNFTLKIRSTKLEDSAMYFCASTNRGPWELFFGEGSRLTVL.

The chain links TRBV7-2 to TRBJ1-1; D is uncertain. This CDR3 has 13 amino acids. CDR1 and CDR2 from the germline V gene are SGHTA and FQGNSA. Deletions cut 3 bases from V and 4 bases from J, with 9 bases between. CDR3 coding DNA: TGTGCCAGCAGCTTGCAAACAGTCACTGAAGCTTTCTTT. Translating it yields CASSLQTVTEAFF.

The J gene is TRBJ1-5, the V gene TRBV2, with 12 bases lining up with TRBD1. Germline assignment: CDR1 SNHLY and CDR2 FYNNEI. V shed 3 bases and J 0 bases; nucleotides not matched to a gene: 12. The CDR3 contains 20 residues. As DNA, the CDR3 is TGTGCCAGCAGTGAGATTGGGACAGGGGGCCGCTCTTATAGCAATCAGCCCCAGCATTTT. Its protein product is CASSEIGTGGRSYSNQPQHF.

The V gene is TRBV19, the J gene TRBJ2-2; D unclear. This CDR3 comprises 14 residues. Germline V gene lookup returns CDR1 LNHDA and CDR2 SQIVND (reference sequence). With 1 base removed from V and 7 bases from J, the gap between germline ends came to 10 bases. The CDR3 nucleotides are TGTGCCAGTAGTATAGGGGCCAGTCTCGGGGAGCTGTTTTTT. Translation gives CASSIGASLGELFF.

This CDR3 reads CASSSDRGVGGYTF. DNA for the CDR3: TGTGCCAGCAGTTCCGACAGGGGAGTAGGAGGCTACACCTTC. The V gene is TRBV27, the J gene TRBJ1-2, with 8 bases identical to TRBD1. CDR1 is MNHEY and CDR2 is SMNVEV in the germline V gene (reference sequence). With V trimmed by 4 bases and J by 8 bases, 9 bases remained unmatched. The CDR3 covers 14 residues.

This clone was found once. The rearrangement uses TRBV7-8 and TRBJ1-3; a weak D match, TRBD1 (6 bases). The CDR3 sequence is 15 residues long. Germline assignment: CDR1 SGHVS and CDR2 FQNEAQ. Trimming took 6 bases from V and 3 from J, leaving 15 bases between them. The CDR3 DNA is TGTGCCAGCAGTAGACAGGCTACGTTTGGAAACACCATATATTTT. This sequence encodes CASSRQATFGNTIYF.

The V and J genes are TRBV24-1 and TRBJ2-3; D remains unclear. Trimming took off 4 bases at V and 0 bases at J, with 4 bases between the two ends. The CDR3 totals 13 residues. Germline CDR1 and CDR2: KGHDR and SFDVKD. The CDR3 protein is CATSDRSTDTQYF. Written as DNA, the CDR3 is TGTGCCACCAGTGACAGGAGCACAGATACGCAGTATTTT.

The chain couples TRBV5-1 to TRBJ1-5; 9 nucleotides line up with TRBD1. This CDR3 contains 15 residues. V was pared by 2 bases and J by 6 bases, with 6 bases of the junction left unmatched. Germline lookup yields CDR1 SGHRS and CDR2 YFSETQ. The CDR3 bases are TGCGCCAGCAGCTTCGACGGACAGGGGACTCAGCCCCAGCATTTT. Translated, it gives CASSFDGQGTQPQHF.

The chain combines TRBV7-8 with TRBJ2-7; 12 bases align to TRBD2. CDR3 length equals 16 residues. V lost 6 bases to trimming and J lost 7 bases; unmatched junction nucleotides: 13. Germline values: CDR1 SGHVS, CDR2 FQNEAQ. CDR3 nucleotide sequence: TGTGCCAGCAGTCACACTCTAGCGGGGGGGCCGGGTGAGCAGTACGTC. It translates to CASSHTLAGGPGEQYV.

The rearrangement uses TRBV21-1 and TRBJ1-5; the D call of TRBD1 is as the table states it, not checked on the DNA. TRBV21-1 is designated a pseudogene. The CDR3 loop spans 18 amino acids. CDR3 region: CASSKASRHPYSNQPQHF. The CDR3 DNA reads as TGTGCCAGCAGCAAAGCAAGCCGACATCCATATAGCAATCAGCCCCAGCATTTT.

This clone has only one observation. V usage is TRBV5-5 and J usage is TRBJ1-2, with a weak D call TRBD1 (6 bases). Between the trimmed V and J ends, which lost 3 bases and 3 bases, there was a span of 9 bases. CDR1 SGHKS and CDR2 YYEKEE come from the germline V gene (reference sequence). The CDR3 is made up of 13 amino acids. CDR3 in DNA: TGTGCCAGCAGCTGGACAGTTGACTATGGCTACACCTTC. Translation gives CASSWTVDYGYTF.

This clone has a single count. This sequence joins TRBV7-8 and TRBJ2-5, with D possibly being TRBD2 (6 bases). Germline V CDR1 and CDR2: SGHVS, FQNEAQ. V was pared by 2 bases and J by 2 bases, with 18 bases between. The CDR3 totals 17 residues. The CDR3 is CASSLWPPEGPQETQYF. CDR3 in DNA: TGTGCCAGCAGCTTATGGCCGCCGGAGGGCCCACAAGAGACCCAGTACTTC.

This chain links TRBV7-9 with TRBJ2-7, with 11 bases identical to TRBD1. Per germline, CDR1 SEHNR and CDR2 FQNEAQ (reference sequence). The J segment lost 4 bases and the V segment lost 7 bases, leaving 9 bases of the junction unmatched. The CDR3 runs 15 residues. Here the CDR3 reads CASTSGTGGKYEQYF. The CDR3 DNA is TGTGCCAGCACCTCAGGGACAGGGGGGAAATACGAGCAGTACTTC.